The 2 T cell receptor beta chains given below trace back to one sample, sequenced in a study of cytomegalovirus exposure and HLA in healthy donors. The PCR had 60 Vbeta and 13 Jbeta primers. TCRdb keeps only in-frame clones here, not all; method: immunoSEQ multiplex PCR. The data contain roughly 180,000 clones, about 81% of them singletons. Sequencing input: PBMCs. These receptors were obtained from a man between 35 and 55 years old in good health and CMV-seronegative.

CDR3 coding DNA: TGCGCCAGCAGCCCCGGTGCGGGAGGCTACGAGCAGTACTTC. Amino acid sequence: CASSPGAGGYEQYF. The chain links TRBV5-1 to TRBJ2-7; 8 bases are shared with TRBD2. The CDR3 is 14 amino acids. Germline CDR1 SGHRS, CDR2 YFSETQ. Trimming cost V 4 bases and J 3 bases; bases outside gene matches: 6.

This CDR3 is CASRTGISYGYTF. CDR3 nucleotides: TGTGCCAGCAGGACAGGGATAAGTTATGGCTACACCTTC. V is TRBV19 and J is TRBJ1-2; TRBD1 matches 8 bases. CDR3 length: 13 residues. Germline loops: CDR1 LNHDA, CDR2 SQIVND (reference sequence). The J segment lost 5 bases and the V segment lost 9 bases, leaving 8 bases of the junction unmatched. Looking up the rest from reference TRBV19 and TRBJ1-2 gives the full variable domain: DGGITQSPKYLFRKEGQNVTLSCEQNLNHDAMYWYRQDPGQGLRLIYYSQIVNDFQKGDIAEGYSVSREKKESFPLTVTSAQKNPTAFYLCASRTGISYGYTFGSGTRLTVV.